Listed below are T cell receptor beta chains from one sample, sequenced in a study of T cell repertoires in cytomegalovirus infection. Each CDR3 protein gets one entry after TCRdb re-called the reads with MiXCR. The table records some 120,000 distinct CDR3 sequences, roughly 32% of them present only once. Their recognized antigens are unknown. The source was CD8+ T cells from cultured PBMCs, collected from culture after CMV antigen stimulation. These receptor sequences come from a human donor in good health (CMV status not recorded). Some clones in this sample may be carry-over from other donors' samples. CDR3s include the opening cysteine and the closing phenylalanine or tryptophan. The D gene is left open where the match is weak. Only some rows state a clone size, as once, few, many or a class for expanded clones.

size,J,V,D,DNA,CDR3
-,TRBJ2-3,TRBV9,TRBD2,TGTGCCAGCAGCGTAGCTACAGGGCTAGCGGGGGACGCGCAGTATTTT,CASSVATGLAGDAQYF
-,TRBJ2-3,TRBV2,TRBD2,TGTGCCAGCAGTTCTTGGACTAGCGGGGGCACAGATACGCAGTATTTT,CASSSWTSGGTDTQYF
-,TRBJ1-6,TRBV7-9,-,TGTGCCAGCAGACTAGGGCGGGGTAATTCACCCCTCCACTTT,CASRLGRGNSPLHF
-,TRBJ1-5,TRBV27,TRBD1,TGTGCCAGCAGTCTCACTTGGGACAGGGGAACATATCAGCCCCAGCATTTT,CASSLTWDRGTYQPQHF
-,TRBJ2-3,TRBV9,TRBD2,TGTGCCAGCAGCGTGGACCTAAGCGGGGGGATCACAGATACGCAGTATTTT,CASSVDLSGGITDTQYF
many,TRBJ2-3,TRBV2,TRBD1,TGTGCCAGCAGACCCTTCCCCGGGACAGGGGGTTTTACAGATACGCAGTATTTT,CASRPFPGTGGFTDTQYF
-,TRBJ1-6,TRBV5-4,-,TGTGCCAGCAGCTTAGCGGGTCAGCGATTGAACTCACCCCTCCACTTT,CASSLAGQRLNSPLHF
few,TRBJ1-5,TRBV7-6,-,TGTGCCAGCAGCTTGGACGGAAATCAGCCCCAGCATTTT,CASSLDGNQPQHF
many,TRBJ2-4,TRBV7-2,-,TGTGCCAGCAGCTTGGGGGGATTGACAGGGAAGGACTTC,CASSLGGLTGKDF
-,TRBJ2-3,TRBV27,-,TGTGCCAGCAGTCCCTACCTGGGGGCTTCAGATACGCAGTATTTT,CASSPYLGASDTQYF
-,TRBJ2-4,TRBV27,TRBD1,TGTGCCAGCGGGACAGCAAAAAACATTCAGTACTTC,CASGTAKNIQYF
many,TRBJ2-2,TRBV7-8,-,TGTGCCAGCAGCAGACCCGGGGAGCTGTTTTTT,CASSRPGELFF
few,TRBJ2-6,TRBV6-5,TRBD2,TGTGCCAGCAGTCTAGCGGTTGAGGGTGGGGCCAACGTCCTGACTTTC,CASSLAVEGGANVLTF
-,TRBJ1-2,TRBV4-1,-,TGCGCCAGCAGCCAAGAGAGTCCCGGAATCTCGACCTATGGCTACACCTTC,CASSQESPGISTYGYTF
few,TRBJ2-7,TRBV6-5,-,TGTGCCAGCAGTTACCGGACAGGGGTGACTAGCGTGGGCGAGCAGTACTTC,CASSYRTGVTSVGEQYF
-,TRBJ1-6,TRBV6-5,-,TGTGCCAGCAGTTACTATGGGGAGATTAGTTCACCCCTCCACTTT,CASSYYGEISSPLHF
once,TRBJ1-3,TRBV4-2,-,TGTGCCAGCAGCCAGAGACGTGGAGGGGGGCCTGGAAACACCATATATTTT,CASSQRRGGGPGNTIYF